The 9 T cell receptor beta chains reported below all come from one sample, sequenced in a study of graft-versus-host responses after intestinal transplantation. Antigens for these TCRs are unknown. Repertoires were generated with immunoSEQ multiplex PCR, while TCRdb's copy carries only in-frame clones and drops some. The data show fewer than 90,000 clones, 94% seen once. Material: unstimulated CD4+ T cells sorted from spleen or lymph node cells, obtained before transplant. The receptors were sampled from a human donor who was the organ donor for an intestinal transplant.

The DNA of the CDR3 is TGCGCCAGCAGCCAAGCCCCGTCGGGACGGGGAGGGACAGATACGCAGTATTTT. Translation: CASSQAPSGRGGTDTQYF. This chain uses TRBV4-3 with TRBJ2-3; 7 bases align to TRBD2. The J segment lost 3 bases and the V segment lost 1 base, leaving 13 bases of the junction unmatched. The CDR3 runs to 18 residues. Per the germline V gene, CDR1 is LGHNA and CDR2 is YSLEER.

This chain connects TRBV7-9 to TRBJ1-1; 8 bases match TRBD1. Trimming at V came to 5 bases and at J to 4 bases, leaving 3 bases not matched to a gene. Germline values: CDR1 SEHNR, CDR2 FQNEAQ (reference sequence). This CDR3 contains 13 residues. For the CDR3, the DNA is TGTGCCAGCAGCGTTGGACAGGGCACTGAAGCTTTCTTT. It codes for CASSVGQGTEAFF.

This rearrangement joins TRBV28 to TRBJ2-5, with D perhaps assigned TRBD1 or TRBD2 (6 bases each). The J call is doubtful: the DNA matches TRBJ2-7 better. Germline V gene data show CDR1 as MDHEN and CDR2 as SYDVKM. The CDR3 covers 14 residues. In nucleotides, the CDR3 is TGTGCCAGCAGTCCCCGGGGGCCGCCCTACGAGCAGTACTTC. It yields the protein CASSPRGPPYEQYF.

The chain employs TRBV28 and TRBJ2-3, with 13 bases lining up with TRBD2. Germline CDR1 is MDHEN and CDR2 is SYDVKM. With V trimmed by 3 bases and J by 1 base, 7 bases remained unmatched. The CDR3 length is 18 residues. CDR3 loop: CASSFLLAGGPGTDTQYF. The CDR3 region has the DNA TGTGCCAGCAGTTTTTTACTAGCGGGGGGGCCGGGCACAGATACGCAGTATTTT.

The chain recombines TRBV9 with TRBJ1-2; D remains ambiguous. The CDR3 extends over 15 amino acids. Germline CDR1 SGDLS, CDR2 YYNGEE. The V gene lost 0 bases and the J gene lost 2 bases, with 11 bases spanning the gap. The CDR3 nucleotides are TGTGCCAGCAGCGTAGCTGCAACCGGGAACTATGGCTACACCTTC. Translated: CASSVAATGNYGYTF.

This chain links TRBV9 with TRBJ2-5; D uncertain. The CDR3 consists of 13 residues. Per the germline V gene, CDR1 is SGDLS and CDR2 is YYNGEE. Trimming removed 0 bases from V and 7 bases from J, with 10 bases in between. The CDR3 is CASSVAEMGTQYF. The CDR3 region has the DNA TGTGCCAGCAGCGTAGCGGAGATGGGGACCCAGTACTTC.

This chain links TRBV4-2 with TRBJ2-1; 13 bases match TRBD2. This CDR3 contains 15 residues. Losses at the gene ends were 2 bases for V and 8 bases for J; bases not matched to a gene: 3. CDR1 is LGHNA, CDR2 YNFKEQ, per germline. The CDR3 bases are TGTGCCAGCAGCCAAATACTAGCGGGGGGGGATGAGCAGTTCTTC. Amino acids: CASSQILAGGDEQFF.

This chain links TRBV7-2 with TRBJ1-6; D remains ambiguous. V lost 1 base to trimming and J lost 6 bases, with 10 bases between them. The CDR3 extends over 15 amino acids. Germline values: CDR1 SGHTA, CDR2 FQGNSA. For the CDR3, the DNA is TGTGCCAGCAGCTTAGGAGGCGCGGGTAATTCACCCCTCCACTTT. Encoded protein: CASSLGGAGNSPLHF.

The chain employs TRBV30 and TRBJ2-1; no clear D. The germline CDR1 and CDR2 sequences are GTSNPN and SVGIG (reference sequence). V shed 4 bases and J shed 0 bases, with 10 bases lying between them. CDR3 size: 14 residues. The CDR3 reads CAWTYKSSYNEQFF. For the CDR3, the DNA is TGTGCCTGGACCTACAAGAGCTCCTACAATGAGCAGTTCTTC.